The entry below describes one T cell receptor (beta chain). The antigen remains unidentified. Combined were second doses at about 4 or about 12 weeks. Profiled with immunoSEQ multiplex PCR; TCRdb holds only in-frame clones, not every one. The data hold fewer than 150,000 clones, with roughly nine tenths observed a single time. This CDR3 comprises 13 residues. Germline values: CDR1 MNHEY, CDR2 SVGAGI. Between the trimmed V and J ends, which lost 8 bases and 8 bases, there was a span of 18 bases. The data were obtained in a study of T cell responses to AZD1222 COVID-19 vaccine. Study findings and constraints: Scientists sampled the repertoires only once the peak T cell response had passed. Of the AZD1222 recipients, only five to seven were seropositive at baseline. Possibly, clonal diversity was underestimated; donors were largely white British and included more females.

This specimen was peripheral blood, taken 28 days after the second AZD1222 dose. The chain combines TRBV6-5 with TRBJ1-2; tentative D call: TRBD1 (5 bases). This sequence originates from an adult who received the AZD1222 COVID-19 vaccine. The CDR3: CASHIRGGEGYTF. Written as DNA, the CDR3 is TGTGCCAGCCACATTAGGGGAGGGGAGGGCTACACCTTC.